The 25 T cell receptor beta chains listed next were all sequenced from one sample in a study of T cell repertoires in cytomegalovirus infection. TCRdb analysed the reads with MiXCR anew, one entry per CDR3 protein. Here the sample spans about 130,000 distinct CDR3 sequences, almost 9% being singletons. The sequenced sample consisted of PBMCs. The receptors originated from a human donor in good health (CMV status not recorded). Some clones in this sample may be carry-over from other donors' samples.

With regard to this clonotype: A much larger clone differs by one base, so this may be a read error. The chain has TRBV2 and TRBJ1-5, with D uncertain. The germline gives CDR1 SNHLY, CDR2 FYNNEI. V was shortened by 1 base and J by 6 bases, with 10 bases between the two germline ends. The CDR3 has 14 amino acids. The CDR3 here is CASSEGRGSQPQHF. Written as DNA, the CDR3 is TGTGCCAGCAGTGAAGGACGGGGAAGTCAGCCCCAGCATTTT.

This clonotype was observed at least ten times. The V call is TRBV24-1, the J call TRBJ1-1; D possibly corresponds to TRBD1 (5 bases). V gave up 3 bases and J gave up 6 bases, with 10 bases separating them. The CDR3 sequence is 13 residues long. Per the germline V gene, CDR1 is KGHDR and CDR2 is SFDVKD. The DNA of the CDR3 is TGTGCCACCAGTGATGGGACCGACCCTGAAGCTTTCTTT. It codes for CATSDGTDPEAFF.

This clonotype came up many times. The chain couples TRBV7-2 to TRBJ1-1; D uncertain. The CDR3 sequence is 13 residues long. The V gene lost 5 bases and the J gene lost 8 bases, with 15 bases spanning the gap. Germline CDR1 is SGHTA and CDR2 is FQGNSA. The CDR3 bases are TGTGCCAGCAGCCCAATGGGTTGGTCGGAAGCTTTCTTT. This codes for CASSPMGWSEAFF.

This clonotype was seen a handful of times. This chain links TRBV20-1 with TRBJ2-1; TRBD1 is a possible D gene (5 bases). Trimming removed 3 bases at V and 2 bases at J, with 14 bases between. Germline-derived CDR1 and CDR2 are DFQATT and SNEGSKA (reference sequence). The CDR3 loop spans 15 amino acids. The CDR3 coding sequence is TGCAGTGCTAGTCGAAACAGGAGCCCCTACAATGAGCAGTTCTTC. Translating it yields CSASRNRSPYNEQFF.

This clonotype occurred a few times. The rearrangement uses TRBV12-3 or TRBV12-4 and TRBJ1-2, with no clear D. CDR3 size: 12 residues. V lost 6 bases and J 8 bases, leaving 13 bases between the germline ends. CDR3 DNA sequence: TGTGCCAGCAGCTTGATCGGGAGAGGCTACACCTTC. Amino acids: CASSLIGRGYTF.

This clonotype was detected ten times or more. J is TRBJ1-1 and V is TRBV11-3; no reliable D call. Between the trimmed V and J ends, which lost 5 bases and 3 bases, there was a span of 7 bases. CDR3 length equals 12 residues. Germline V lookup: CDR1 SGHNT, CDR2 YENEEA. CDR3 loop: CASSQEHTEAFF. The DNA of the CDR3 is TGTGCCAGCAGCCAAGAACACACTGAAGCTTTCTTT.

This clonotype was counted ten times or more. The genes are TRBV28 and TRBJ1-2, with 8 bases aligning to TRBD1. The CDR3 totals 14 residues. Germline CDR1 MDHEN, CDR2 SYDVKM. J gave up 7 bases and V 7 bases, and 11 bases lay outside the gene matches. The CDR3 loop is CASTLGQGAGGYTF. CDR3 coding DNA: TGTGCCAGCACCCTCGGGCAGGGGGCTGGTGGCTACACCTTC.

The chain joins TRBV9 to TRBJ2-7; 7 bases map to TRBD1. Trimming removed 3 bases from V and 3 bases from J; junction bases left unmatched: 3. The germline CDR1 and CDR2 sequences are SGDLS and YYNGEE. This CDR3 spans 13 amino acids. CDR3 loop: CASSGGQDYEQYF. In DNA form, the CDR3 reads TGTGCCAGCAGCGGAGGACAGGACTACGAGCAGTACTTC.

This clonotype was seen at least ten times. The chain links TRBV7-2 to TRBJ1-2; D gene unclear. CDR3 size: 14 residues. The ends were cut back, 5 bases at V and 4 bases at J, with 14 bases in the middle. Germline CDR1 is SGHTA and CDR2 is FQGNSA. CDR3 sequence: CASSRSGPFYGYTF. The CDR3 DNA reads TGTGCCAGCAGCCGAAGTGGACCGTTCTATGGCTACACCTTC.

This clonotype was recorded many times. V gene TRBV2 combines with J gene TRBJ2-5; TRBD1 agrees at 9 bases. V was clipped by 6 bases and J by 1 base; unmatched bases: 3. The CDR3 has 14 residues. Germline values: CDR1 SNHLY, CDR2 FYNNEI. This CDR3 reads CASRQGAAQETQYF. The CDR3 nucleotides read TGTGCCAGCAGACAGGGGGCAGCCCAAGAGACCCAGTACTTC.

The CDR3 is CATSRGDWGGADTQYF. CDR3 DNA sequence: TGTGCCACCAGCAGGGGGGACTGGGGAGGGGCAGATACGCAGTATTTT. The chain uses TRBV15 and TRBJ2-3; 7 nucleotides match TRBD2. Germline CDR1 is LNHNV and CDR2 is YYDKDF (reference sequence). The CDR3 has 16 residues. The ends lost 3 bases at V and 4 bases at J; junction bases unmatched: 10.

The sample holds many counts of this clonotype. The CDR3 sequence is CATTGQAPYEQYF. CDR3 sequence (DNA): TGTGCCACTACGGGACAGGCCCCCTACGAGCAGTACTTC. V is TRBV2 and J is TRBJ2-7, with 8 positions matching TRBD1. The CDR3 is 13 residues long. V shed 10 bases and J 2 bases; nucleotides not matched to a gene: 7. Germline assignment: CDR1 SNHLY and CDR2 FYNNEI.

The table lists this clonotype with a few counts. The chain uses TRBV12-3 or TRBV12-4 and TRBJ2-1; D is uncertain. V lost 3 bases to trimming and J lost 12 bases, with 9 bases between them. The CDR3 has 11 amino acids. The CDR3 is CASSFRQVQFF. For the CDR3, the DNA is TGTGCCAGCAGTTTCCGGCAGGTGCAGTTCTTC.

This clonotype was picked up many times. The chain is built from TRBV12-3 or TRBV12-4 and TRBJ2-1; TRBD1 aligns across 9 bases. The V segment lost 6 bases and the J segment 7 bases; nucleotides outside the gene matches: 16. CDR3 length: 17 amino acids. The CDR3 DNA reads TGTGCCAGCAGCCCTCTAATAGGGACAGGGATCGAAAATGAGCAGTTCTTC. Protein sequence: CASSPLIGTGIENEQFF.

This chain connects TRBV20-1 to TRBJ1-1; 9 nucleotides agree with TRBD1. Germline CDR1 is DFQATT and CDR2 is SNEGSKA (reference sequence). The CDR3 extends over 15 amino acids. V lost 6 bases, J lost 2 bases, and 10 bases stayed unmatched. The CDR3 nucleotides read TGCAGTGCGCGAGCGACGGGACAGGGTAACACTGAAGCTTTCTTT. The encoded protein is CSARATGQGNTEAFF.

This clonotype was recorded many times. The chain employs TRBV4-1 and TRBJ1-2, with TRBD1 as a possible D gene (5 bases). The CDR3 loop spans 14 amino acids. CDR1 is MGHRA and CDR2 is YSYEKL in the germline V gene. V was pared by 4 bases and J by 7 bases, with 16 bases between. CDR3 coding DNA: TGCGCCAGCAGCCGCGCCGGGACGAGAGGTGGCTACACCTTC. The encoded protein is CASSRAGTRGGYTF.

This clonotype occurred many times. Written as DNA, the CDR3 is TGTGCCAGCAGTCCGAGGATGGTAGCTGAAGCTTTCTTT. Protein: CASSPRMVAEAFF. The chain links TRBV5-5 to TRBJ1-1; no clear D gene. Germline CDR1 and CDR2: SGHKS and YYEKEE (reference sequence). Trimming took off 5 bases at V and 6 bases at J, with 14 bases between the two ends. This CDR3 is 13 amino acids long.

The rearrangement links TRBV29-1 to TRBJ1-1, with D possibly being TRBD1 (6 bases). The germline CDR1 and CDR2 sequences are SQVTM and ANQGSEA. CDR3 length equals 12 residues. V was pared by 3 bases and J by 2 bases, with 7 bases between. CDR3 in DNA: TGCAGCGTTGACAGGGGCAACACTGAAGCTTTCTTT. Protein: CSVDRGNTEAFF.

This clonotype was picked up many times. V gene TRBV6-5 combines with J gene TRBJ2-5; 9 bases agree with TRBD2. V lost 2 bases, J lost 5 bases, and 6 bases stayed unmatched. The CDR3 consists of 15 residues. Germline V gene data show CDR1 as MNHEY and CDR2 as SVGAGI. CDR3 nucleotides: TGTGCCAGCAGTTACCTAGCGGGGAGCGGGGAGACCCAGTACTTC. Its translation: CASSYLAGSGETQYF.

This clonotype was detected ten times or more. The chain carries TRBV28 and TRBJ2-1, with 7 bases matching TRBD2. The J segment lost 3 bases and the V segment lost 10 bases, leaving 6 bases of the junction unmatched. The CDR3 length is 13 residues. CDR1 is MDHEN, CDR2 SYDVKM, per germline. DNA for the CDR3: TGTGCCACTAGGACTAGTTACTACAATGAGCAGTTCTTC. It translates to CATRTSYYNEQFF.

This chain uses TRBV3-1 with TRBJ1-6; D might be TRBD1 (6 bases). Germline CDR1 and CDR2: LGHDT and YNNKEL (reference sequence). This CDR3 spans 14 amino acids. Trimming took 4 bases from V and 11 from J, leaving 15 bases between them. The CDR3 sequence: CASSLGAAGPPLHF. DNA for the CDR3: TGTGCCAGCAGCCTGGGGGCGGCAGGGCCACCCCTCCACTTT. Filled out from reference TRBV3-1 and TRBJ1-6, the complete variable domain reads DTAVSQTPKYLVTQMGNDKSIKCEQNLGHDTMYWYKQDSKKFLKIMFSYNNKELIINETVPNRFSPKSPDKAHLNLHINSLELGDSAVYFCASSLGAAGPPLHFGNGTRLTVT.

This clonotype has ten or more counts. CDR3 bases: TGTGCCAGCAGCACAGGGGTTCAAGAGACCCAGTACTTC. Protein sequence: CASSTGVQETQYF. The chain combines TRBV5-4 with TRBJ2-5; 7 nucleotides agree with TRBD1. This CDR3 is 13 amino acids long. Looked up from germline, CDR1 is SGHNT and CDR2 is YYREEE (reference sequence). With 4 bases clipped from V and 2 bases from J, the junction kept 2 bases outside the gene matches.

This clonotype was detected ten times or more. The chain is built from TRBV7-2 and TRBJ2-2, with TRBD2 identical over 8 bases. Germline assignment: CDR1 SGHTA and CDR2 FQGNSA. This CDR3 comprises 14 residues. The ends lost 3 bases at V and 6 bases at J; junction bases unmatched: 3. As DNA, the CDR3 is TGTGCCAGCAGCTTCGGGGGGGGCTCCGGGGAGCTGTTTTTT. It specifies CASSFGGGSGELFF.

Many counts were recorded for this clonotype. This chain connects TRBV3-1 to TRBJ1-4, with D possibly matching TRBD1 (5 bases). The V and J ends lost 0 bases and 4 bases respectively, with 12 bases between them. The CDR3 runs to 16 residues. Germline-derived CDR1 and CDR2 are LGHDT and YNNKEL (reference sequence). The CDR3 protein is CASSQDSGLGNEKLFF. CDR3 sequence (DNA): TGTGCCAGCAGCCAAGATTCAGGGCTTGGTAATGAAAAACTGTTTTTT.

The table lists this clonotype with many counts. The chain uses TRBV12-3 or TRBV12-4 and TRBJ1-2; possibly TRBD1 for D (5 bases). Trimming removed 5 bases at V and 4 bases at J, with 14 bases between. This CDR3 contains 14 residues. CDR3 residues: CASSKETGLYGYTF. DNA for the CDR3: TGTGCCAGCAGTAAAGAGACGGGACTCTATGGCTACACCTTC.